This T cell receptor beta chain was profiled in a study of OX40 agonist ivuxolimab in advanced cancers. Libraries were prepared by immunoSEQ multiplex PCR; TCRdb keeps only in-frame clonotypes and omits some of them. Altogether about 68,000 clones are present, about 83% being singletons, with the ten largest covering 1.4%. V dropped 3 bases and J dropped 6; count of bases not matched to a gene: 6. CDR1 and CDR2 (germline): LNHDA, SQIVND (reference sequence). The CDR3 sequence is 15 residues long. The chain links TRBV19 to TRBJ2-3; 10 nucleotides match TRBD2. This receptor was identified in an adult with an advanced solid tumor such as melanoma, head and neck, liver or kidney cancer. The sample in question was CD4+ or CD8+ T cells sorted from blood, obtained in a trial of the OX40 agonist ivuxolimab. This chain's CDR3 is CASSMLAGGSDTQYF. As DNA, the CDR3 is TGTGCCAGTAGTATGTTAGCGGGGGGTTCGGATACGCAGTATTTT.